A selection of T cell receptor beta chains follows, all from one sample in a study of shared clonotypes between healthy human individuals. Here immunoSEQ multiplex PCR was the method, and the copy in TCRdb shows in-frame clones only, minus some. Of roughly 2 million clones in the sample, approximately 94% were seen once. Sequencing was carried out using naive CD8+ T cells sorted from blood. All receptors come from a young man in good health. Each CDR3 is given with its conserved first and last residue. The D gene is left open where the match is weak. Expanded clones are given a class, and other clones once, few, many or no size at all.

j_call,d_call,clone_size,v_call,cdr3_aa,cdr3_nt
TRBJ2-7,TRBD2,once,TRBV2,CASVGTSGGPNSYEQYF,TGTGCCAGCGTAGGGACTAGCGGGGGGCCGAACTCCTACGAGCAGTACTTC
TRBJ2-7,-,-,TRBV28,CASSLRTRVEQYF,TGTGCCAGCAGCCTTCGAACAAGGGTCGAGCAGTACTTC
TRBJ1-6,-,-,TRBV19,CASSIQGLSPLHF,TGTGCCAGTAGTATACAGGGACTGTCACCCCTCCACTTT
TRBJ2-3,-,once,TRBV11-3,CASSLYSDTDTQYF,TGTGCCAGCAGCTTATACAGTGACACAGATACGCAGTATTTT
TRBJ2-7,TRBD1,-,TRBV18,CASSPTGQGYEQYF,TGTGCCAGCTCACCCACGGGACAGGGGTACGAGCAGTACTTC
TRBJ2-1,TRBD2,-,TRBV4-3,CASSPQGSGASGTIEQFF,TGCGCCAGCAGCCCCCAAGGGAGCGGGGCTAGCGGGACAATTGAGCAGTTCTTC
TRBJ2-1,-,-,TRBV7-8,CASSPFGDNEQFF,TGTGCCAGCAGCCCATTCGGGGACAATGAGCAGTTCTTC
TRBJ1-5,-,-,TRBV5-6,CASSLASGNNQPQHF,TGTGCCAGCAGTCTCGCCTCGGGTAATAATCAGCCCCAGCATTTT
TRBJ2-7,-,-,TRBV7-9,CASSLVSSAQYF,TGTGCCAGCAGCTTAGTTTCTAGCGCGCAGTACTTC
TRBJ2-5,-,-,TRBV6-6,CASRTPVQETQYF,TGTGCCAGCAGGACACCCGTCCAAGAGACCCAGTACTTC
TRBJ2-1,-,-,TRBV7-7,CASSLGPTEGEQFF,TGTGCTAGCAGCTTAGGGCCGACCGAGGGGGAGCAGTTCTTC
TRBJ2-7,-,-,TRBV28,CASSLRGERYEQYF,TGTGCCAGCAGTTTACGCGGGGAGCGCTACGAGCAGTACTTC
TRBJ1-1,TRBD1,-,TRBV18,CASSPPTGGLPTEAFF,TGTGCCAGCTCACCACCGACAGGGGGCCTTCCCACTGAAGCTTTCTTT
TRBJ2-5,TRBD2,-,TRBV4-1,CASSPRIAGGPETQYF,TGCGCCAGCAGCCCCCGAATAGCGGGGGGGCCAGAGACCCAGTACTTC
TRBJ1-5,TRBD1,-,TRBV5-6,CASSLRRGGNQPQHF,TGTGCCAGCAGCTTACGCAGGGGGGGCAATCAGCCCCAGCATTTT
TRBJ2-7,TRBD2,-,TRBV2,CASSEVGSGGYEQYF,TGTGCCAGCAGTGAAGTGGGTAGCGGGGGATACGAGCAGTACTTC
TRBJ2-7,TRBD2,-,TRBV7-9,CASSFSGGADEQYF,TGTGCCAGCAGCTTTAGCGGGGGGGCCGACGAGCAGTACTTC
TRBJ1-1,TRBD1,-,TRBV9,CASSLGTGATEAFF,TGTGCCAGCAGCCTTGGGACAGGGGCCACTGAAGCTTTCTTT
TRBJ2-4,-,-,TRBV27,CASSPPQGIQYF,TGTGCCAGCAGTCCCCCCCAAGGCATTCAGTACTTC
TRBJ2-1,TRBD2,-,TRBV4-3,CASSQEGLAGDPLSYNEQFF,TGCGCCAGCAGCCAAGAAGGACTAGCGGGAGACCCCCTCTCCTACAATGAGCAGTTCTTC
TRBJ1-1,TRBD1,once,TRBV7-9,CASRNTGGLEAFF,TGTGCCAGCAGGAATACAGGGGGCCTTGAAGCTTTCTTT
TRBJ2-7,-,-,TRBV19,CASSIDGSYEQYF,TGTGCCAGTAGTATAGATGGGTCCTACGAGCAGTACTTC
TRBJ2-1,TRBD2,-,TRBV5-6,CASSLPSGGTYNEQFF,TGTGCCAGCAGCTTACCTAGCGGGGGGACTTACAATGAGCAGTTCTTC
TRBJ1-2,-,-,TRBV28,CASSLRGLADGYTF,TGTGCCAGCAGTTTACGGGGGCTGGCAGATGGCTACACCTTC
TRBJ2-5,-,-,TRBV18,CASSPGHQWERMETQYF,TGTGCCAGCTCACCCGGACATCAGTGGGAAAGGATGGAGACCCAGTACTTC
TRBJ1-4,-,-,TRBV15,CATSGRDKIFTLATNEKLFF,TGTGCCACCTCCGGCCGGGACAAGATTTTTACTTTGGCAACTAATGAAAAACTGTTTTTT
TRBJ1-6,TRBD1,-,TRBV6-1,CASSEFMDRENSPLHF,TGTGCCAGCAGTGAATTTATGGACAGGGAGAATTCACCCCTCCACTTT
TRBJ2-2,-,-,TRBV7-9,CASSPGTGELFF,TGTGCCAGCAGCCCTGGCACCGGGGAGCTGTTTTTT
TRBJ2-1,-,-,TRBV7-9,CASSLEASSYNEQFF,TGTGCCAGCAGCTTAGAGGCTAGCTCCTACAATGAGCAGTTCTTC